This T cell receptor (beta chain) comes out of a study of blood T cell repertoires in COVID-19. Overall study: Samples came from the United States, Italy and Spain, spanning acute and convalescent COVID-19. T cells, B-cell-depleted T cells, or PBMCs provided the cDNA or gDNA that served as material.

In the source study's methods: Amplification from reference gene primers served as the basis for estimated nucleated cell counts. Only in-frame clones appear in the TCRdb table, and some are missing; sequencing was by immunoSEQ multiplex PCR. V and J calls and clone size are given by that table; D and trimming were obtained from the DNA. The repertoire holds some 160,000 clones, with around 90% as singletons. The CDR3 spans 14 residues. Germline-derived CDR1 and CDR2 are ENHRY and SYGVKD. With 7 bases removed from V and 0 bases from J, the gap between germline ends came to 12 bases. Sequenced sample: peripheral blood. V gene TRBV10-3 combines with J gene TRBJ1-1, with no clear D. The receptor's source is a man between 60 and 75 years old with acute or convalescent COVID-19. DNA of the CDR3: TGTGCCATCAAGAGGGTAGGACTGAACACTGAAGCTTTCTTT. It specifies CAIKRVGLNTEAFF.